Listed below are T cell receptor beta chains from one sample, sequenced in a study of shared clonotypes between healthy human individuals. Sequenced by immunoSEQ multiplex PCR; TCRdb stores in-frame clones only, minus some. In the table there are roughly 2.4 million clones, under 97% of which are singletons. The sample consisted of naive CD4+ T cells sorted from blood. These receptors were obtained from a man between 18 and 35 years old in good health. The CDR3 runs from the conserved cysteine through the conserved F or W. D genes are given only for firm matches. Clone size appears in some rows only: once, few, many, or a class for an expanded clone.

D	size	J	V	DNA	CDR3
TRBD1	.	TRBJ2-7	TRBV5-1	TGCGCCAGCAGCATTACCGGGACAGGGGACGAGCAGTACTTC	CASSITGTGDEQYF
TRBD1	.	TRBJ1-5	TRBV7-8	TGTGCCAGCAGCTCCTCGGGACAGGCCAGCAATCAGCCCCAGCATTTT	CASSSSGQASNQPQHF
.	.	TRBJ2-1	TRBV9	TGTGCCAGCAGCGTGACCAGGGAAAATGAGCAGTTCTTC	CASSVTRENEQFF
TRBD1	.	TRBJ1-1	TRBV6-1	TGTGCCAGCACTAAGGGGGCGGTGAACACTGAAGCTTTCTTT	CASTKGAVNTEAFF
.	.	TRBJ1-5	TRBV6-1	TGTGCCAGCAGTGAAGCGCTTGTGGGCAATCAGCCCCAGCATTTT	CASSEALVGNQPQHF
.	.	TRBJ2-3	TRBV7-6	TGTGCCAGCAGCGAAGAAATTTATAGCACAGATACGCAGTATTTT	CASSEEIYSTDTQYF
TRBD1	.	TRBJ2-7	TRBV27	TGTGCCAGCAGTCCTAGGGGGACAGTCTCCTACGAGCAGTACTTC	CASSPRGTVSYEQYF
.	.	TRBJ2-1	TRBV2	TGTGCCAGCAGTGGGCAGGGTGCGGGCAATGAGCAGTTCTTC	CASSGQGAGNEQFF
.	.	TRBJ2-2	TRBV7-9	TGTGCCAGCAGCCCAGGACAGTCGAACACCGGGGAGCTGTTTTTT	CASSPGQSNTGELFF
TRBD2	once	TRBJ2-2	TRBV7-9	TGTGCCAGCAGCCTCCCGGGAGGGCCGATCACCGGGGAGCTGTTTTTT	CASSLPGGPITGELFF
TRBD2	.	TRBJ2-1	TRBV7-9	TGTGCCAGCAGCTACGGGACTAGCTTATACAATGAGCAGTTCTTC	CASSYGTSLYNEQFF
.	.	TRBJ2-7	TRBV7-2	TGTGCCAGCAGCTTGAGCGGCGGCTACGAGCAGTACTTC	CASSLSGGYEQYF
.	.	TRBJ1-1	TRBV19	TGTGCCAGTATCTCGTCCCGAAACACTGAAGCTTTCTTT	CASISSRNTEAFF
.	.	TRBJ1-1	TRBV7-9	TGTCTCACTGGGGGCACTGAAGCTTTCTTT	CLTGGTEAFF
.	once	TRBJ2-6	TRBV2	TGTGCCAGCAGTGATTGGGGTTTTGGTGGGGCCAACGTCCTGACTTTC	CASSDWGFGGANVLTF